These T cell receptor beta chains were read from a single sample in a study of cytomegalovirus exposure and HLA in healthy donors. Libraries were prepared by immunoSEQ multiplex PCR; TCRdb keeps only in-frame clonotypes and omits some of them. The repertoire holds some 82,000 clones, with approximately 84% as singletons. Sequenced material: PBMCs. The receptors originated from a woman aged 45-60 years in good health and CMV-seronegative. Both conserved end residues are part of each CDR3. Fields, in order: D gene, clone size, V gene, J gene, CDR3 length, CDR3 protein, CDR3 DNA. A D gene is named only where the DNA matches it firmly. Clone size, where shown, is once, few, many, or a class for clones that have expanded.

d_gene: NA
abundance: NA
v_gene: TRBV6-1
j_gene: TRBJ2-3
len: 14
CDR3aa: CASSEAGGADTQYF
CDR3nt: TGTGCCAGCAGTGAAGCCGGGGGAGCAGATACGCAGTATTTT

d_gene: NA
abundance: NA
v_gene: TRBV7-7
j_gene: TRBJ2-1
len: 13
CDR3aa: CASSLMGPNEQFF
CDR3nt: TGTGCTAGCAGCTTAATGGGCCCAAATGAGCAGTTCTTC

d_gene: TRBD1
abundance: NA
v_gene: TRBV2
j_gene: TRBJ2-2
len: 16
CDR3aa: CASSEEGARVTGELFF
CDR3nt: TGTGCCAGCAGTGAAGAGGGGGCGCGGGTTACCGGGGAGCTGTTTTTT

d_gene: NA
abundance: NA
v_gene: TRBV11-2
j_gene: TRBJ1-1
len: 14
CDR3aa: CASSLGQGYTEAFF
CDR3nt: TGTGCCAGCAGCTTAGGGCAGGGATACACTGAAGCTTTCTTT

d_gene: TRBD2
abundance: NA
v_gene: TRBV19
j_gene: TRBJ2-1
len: 14
CDR3aa: CASATSGNYNEQFF
CDR3nt: TGTGCCAGTGCTACTAGCGGGAACTACAATGAGCAGTTCTTC

d_gene: TRBD2
abundance: NA
v_gene: TRBV6-5
j_gene: TRBJ2-3
len: 16
CDR3aa: CASSWAGGKGRDTQYF
CDR3nt: TGTGCCAGCAGTTGGGCGGGAGGTAAGGGAAGAGATACGCAGTATTTT

d_gene: TRBD1
abundance: NA
v_gene: TRBV28
j_gene: TRBJ1-5
len: 14
CDR3aa: CASKQGNSNQPQHF
CDR3nt: TGTGCCAGTAAACAGGGGAATAGCAATCAGCCCCAGCATTTT

d_gene: NA
abundance: NA
v_gene: TRBV9
j_gene: TRBJ1-1
len: 13
CDR3aa: CASSVGGQTEAFF
CDR3nt: TGTGCCAGCAGCGTGGGAGGTCAGACTGAAGCTTTCTTT

d_gene: NA
abundance: few
v_gene: TRBV28
j_gene: TRBJ1-5
len: 15
CDR3aa: CASNPRGGWDQPQHF
CDR3nt: TGTGCCAGCAATCCTAGGGGAGGGTGGGATCAGCCCCAGCATTTT

d_gene: NA
abundance: few
v_gene: TRBV19
j_gene: TRBJ1-1
len: 14
CDR3aa: CASSIGGGGTEAFF
CDR3nt: TGTGCCAGTAGTATCGGGGGAGGGGGCACTGAAGCTTTCTTT